The clone carrying this TCR beta chain was observed at least ten times. The data were obtained in a study of neurological immune-mediated disorders. Specified time point: longitudinal time-point 1 (baseline). Every sequencing run produced over 200 million TCR-beta sequences that came from 15-18 subjects. TCRdb recomputed calls from the 5' RACE reads with MiXCR, one row per CDR3 protein. The sample lists 64,000 or so distinct CDR3 sequences, roughly a tenth occurring once. Sample: PBMCs. This sequence originates from a man between 25 and 39 years old in good health.

CDR3 amino acids: CASSFARQETQYF. CDR3 bases: TGTGCCAGCAGCTTTGCGAGACAAGAGACCCAGTACTTC. The chain is built from TRBV7-3 and TRBJ2-5; D remains ambiguous. CDR1 is SGHTA, CDR2 FQGTGA, per germline. Trimming shortened V by 3 bases and J by 2 bases, and 7 bases separated the two germline ends. The CDR3 is 13 residues long.